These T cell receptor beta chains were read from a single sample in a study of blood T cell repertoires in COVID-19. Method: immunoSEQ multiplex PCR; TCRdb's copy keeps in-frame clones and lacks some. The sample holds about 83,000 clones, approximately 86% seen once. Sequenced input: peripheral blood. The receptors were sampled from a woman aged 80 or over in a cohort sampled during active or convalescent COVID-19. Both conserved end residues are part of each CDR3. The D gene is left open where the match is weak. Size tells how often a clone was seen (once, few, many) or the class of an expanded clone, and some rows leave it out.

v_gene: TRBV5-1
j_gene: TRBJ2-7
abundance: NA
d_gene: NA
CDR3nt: TGCGCCAGCAGCTTGCAAGGGACTTCGTCCTACGAGCAGTACTTC
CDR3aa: CASSLQGTSSYEQYF

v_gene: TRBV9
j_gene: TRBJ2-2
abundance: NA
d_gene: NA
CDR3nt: TGTGCCAGCAGCGTAGATGGACATTACACCGGGGAGCTGTTTTTT
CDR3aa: CASSVDGHYTGELFF

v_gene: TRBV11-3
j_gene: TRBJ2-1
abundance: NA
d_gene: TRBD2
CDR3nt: TGTGCCAGCAGCTTAGTGGGGGGGAATGAGCAGTTCTTC
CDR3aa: CASSLVGGNEQFF

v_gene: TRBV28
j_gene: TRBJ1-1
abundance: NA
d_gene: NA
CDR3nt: TGTGCCAGTTCACTTATCGAGACAGCCAACACTGAAGCTTTCTTT
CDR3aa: CASSLIETANTEAFF

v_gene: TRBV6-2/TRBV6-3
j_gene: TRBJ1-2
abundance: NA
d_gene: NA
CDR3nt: TGTGCCAGCAGTTACTCTCGACAGTATGGCTACACCTTC
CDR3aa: CASSYSRQYGYTF

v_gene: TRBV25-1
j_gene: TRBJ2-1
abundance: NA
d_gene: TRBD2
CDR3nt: TGTGCCAGCAGTGTCCCTAGCGGGTACTCCTACAATGAGCAGTTCTTC
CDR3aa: CASSVPSGYSYNEQFF

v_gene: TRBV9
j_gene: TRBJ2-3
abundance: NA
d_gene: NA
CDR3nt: TGTGCCAGCAGCGTATCAGGGAAAGACACAGATACGCAGTATTTT
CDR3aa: CASSVSGKDTDTQYF

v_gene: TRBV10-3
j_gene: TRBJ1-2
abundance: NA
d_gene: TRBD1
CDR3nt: TGTGCCACCTCAAGGGATCAGGGGGCCGGTGGCTACACCTTC
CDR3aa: CATSRDQGAGGYTF

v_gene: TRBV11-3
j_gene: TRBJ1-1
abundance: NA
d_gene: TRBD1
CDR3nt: TGTGCCAGCAGCGTCACGGGACAGGGACGGGCTGAAGCTTTCTTT
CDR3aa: CASSVTGQGRAEAFF

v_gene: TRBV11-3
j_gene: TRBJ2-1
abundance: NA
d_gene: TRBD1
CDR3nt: TGTGCCAGCAGCACCCGGGACAGCTCCTACAATGAGCAGTTCTTC
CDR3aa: CASSTRDSSYNEQFF

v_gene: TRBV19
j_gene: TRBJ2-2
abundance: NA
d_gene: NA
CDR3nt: TGTGCCAGTAGTTTAGGGGGGCGCACCGGGGAGCTGTTTTTT
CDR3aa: CASSLGGRTGELFF

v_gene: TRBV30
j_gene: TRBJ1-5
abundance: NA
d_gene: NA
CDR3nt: TGTGCCTGGAGTAGGGGCGGGGGTCAGCCCCAGCATTTT
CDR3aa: CAWSRGGGQPQHF

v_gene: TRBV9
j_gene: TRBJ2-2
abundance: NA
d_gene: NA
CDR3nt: TGTGCCAGCAGCCATCCCGGGGAGCTGTTTTTT
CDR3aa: CASSHPGELFF

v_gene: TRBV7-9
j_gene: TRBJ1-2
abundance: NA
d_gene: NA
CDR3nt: TGTGCCAGCAGCGTCCTGGCTAGAGTTGGCTACACCTTC
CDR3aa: CASSVLARVGYTF

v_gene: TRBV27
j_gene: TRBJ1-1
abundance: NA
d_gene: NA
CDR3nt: TGTGCCAGCAGCCAACAGGGGAACACTGAAGCTTTCTTT
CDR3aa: CASSQQGNTEAFF

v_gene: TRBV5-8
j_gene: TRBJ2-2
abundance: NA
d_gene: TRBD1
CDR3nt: TGTGCCAGCAGCGGCCGGGACAGGGTTGCCGGGGAGCTGTTTTTT
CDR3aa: CASSGRDRVAGELFF

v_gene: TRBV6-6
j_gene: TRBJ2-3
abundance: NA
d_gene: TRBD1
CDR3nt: TGTGCCAGCAGCGTGACAGGGTCGAGCACAGATACGCAGTATTTT
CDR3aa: CASSVTGSSTDTQYF

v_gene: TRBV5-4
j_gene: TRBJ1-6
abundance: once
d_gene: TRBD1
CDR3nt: TGTGCCAGCAACGGACAGGGTGTTGGGTCACCCCTCCACTTT
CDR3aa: CASNGQGVGSPLHF

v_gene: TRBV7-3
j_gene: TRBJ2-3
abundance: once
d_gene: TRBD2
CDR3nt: TGTGCCAGCAGCTTACTCGGACTAGCGGGAATGGTGGATACGCAGTATTTT
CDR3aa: CASSLLGLAGMVDTQYF

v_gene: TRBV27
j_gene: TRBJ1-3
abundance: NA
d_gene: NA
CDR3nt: TGTGCCAGTTCGAGAAGGGGTTCCGGAAACACCATATATTTT
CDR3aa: CASSRRGSGNTIYF

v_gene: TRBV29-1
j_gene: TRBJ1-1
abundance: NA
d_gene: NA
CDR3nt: TGCAGCGTTGAAAGAGTCATGAACACTGAAGCTTTCTTT
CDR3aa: CSVERVMNTEAFF

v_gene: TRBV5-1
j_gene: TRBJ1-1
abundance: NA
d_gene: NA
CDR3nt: TGCGCCAGCAGCTTTCCAGGGAACACTGAAGCTTTCTTT
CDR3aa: CASSFPGNTEAFF

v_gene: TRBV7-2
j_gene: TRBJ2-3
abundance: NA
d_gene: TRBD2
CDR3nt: TGTGCCAGCAGCTTACAGGGAGGGACAGATACGCAGTATTTT
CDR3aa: CASSLQGGTDTQYF

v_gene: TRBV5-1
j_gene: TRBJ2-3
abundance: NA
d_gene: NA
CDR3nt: TGCGCCAGCAGCTCCAGGGCGGATACGCAGTATTTT
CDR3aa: CASSSRADTQYF

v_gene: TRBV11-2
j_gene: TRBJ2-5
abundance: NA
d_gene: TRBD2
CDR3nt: TGTGCCAGCAGCTTCGGCGGCGGGAGGGCAGAGACCCAGTACTTC
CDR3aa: CASSFGGGRAETQYF

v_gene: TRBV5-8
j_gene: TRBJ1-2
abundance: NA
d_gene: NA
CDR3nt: TGTGCCAGCAGTACCGCGGGGGCACAGTATGGCTACACCTTC
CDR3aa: CASSTAGAQYGYTF

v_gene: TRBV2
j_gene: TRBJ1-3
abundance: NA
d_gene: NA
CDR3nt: TGTGCCAGCACCCATAAGGGGGTGTCTGGAAACACCATATATTTT
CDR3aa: CASTHKGVSGNTIYF

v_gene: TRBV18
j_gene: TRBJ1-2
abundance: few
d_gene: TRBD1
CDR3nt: TGTGCCAGCTCACCGGGACAGGGAAACTATGGCTACACCTTC
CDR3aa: CASSPGQGNYGYTF

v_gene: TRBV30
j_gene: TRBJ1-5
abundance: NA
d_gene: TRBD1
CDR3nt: TGTGCCTGGAGTCGGACAGGGTATGGCAATCAGCCCCAGCATTTT
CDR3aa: CAWSRTGYGNQPQHF

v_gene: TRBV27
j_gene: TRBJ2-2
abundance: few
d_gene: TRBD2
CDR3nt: TGTGCCAGCAGTCCCAAATCTAGCGGGAGGACAACCACCGGGGAGCTGTTTTTT
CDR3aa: CASSPKSSGRTTTGELFF

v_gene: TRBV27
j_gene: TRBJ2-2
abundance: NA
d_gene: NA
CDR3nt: TGTGCCAGCAGTTTGACTGCCGGGGAGCTGTTTTTT
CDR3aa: CASSLTAGELFF

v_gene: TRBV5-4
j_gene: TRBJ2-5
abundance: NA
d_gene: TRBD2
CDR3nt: TGTGCCAGCACCCCGGGGGCTAGCGGGAGGCAAGAGACCCAGTACTTC
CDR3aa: CASTPGASGRQETQYF

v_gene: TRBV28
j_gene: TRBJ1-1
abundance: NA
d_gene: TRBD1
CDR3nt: TGTGCCAGCAGTTTCCCGGCCGGGACAGCGGGCACTGAAGCTTTCTTT
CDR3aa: CASSFPAGTAGTEAFF

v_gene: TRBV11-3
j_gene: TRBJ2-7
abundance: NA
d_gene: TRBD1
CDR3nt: TGTGCCAGCAGCCGAACAGAGGGGACAGGGGGCTTCCCCTCCTACGAGCAGTACTTC
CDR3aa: CASSRTEGTGGFPSYEQYF

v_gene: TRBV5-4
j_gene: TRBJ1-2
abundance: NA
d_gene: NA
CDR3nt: TGTGCCAGCAGCTTGACTCATAACTATGGCTACACCTTC
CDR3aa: CASSLTHNYGYTF

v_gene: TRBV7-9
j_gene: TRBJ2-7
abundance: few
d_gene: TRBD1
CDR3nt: TGTGCCAGCAGCCCGGGGACAGGTCTGGACGAGCAGTACTTC
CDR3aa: CASSPGTGLDEQYF

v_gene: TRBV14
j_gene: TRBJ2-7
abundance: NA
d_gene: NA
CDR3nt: TGTGCCAGCAGCCTGATACAGGGCGGAGAGCAGTACTTC
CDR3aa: CASSLIQGGEQYF

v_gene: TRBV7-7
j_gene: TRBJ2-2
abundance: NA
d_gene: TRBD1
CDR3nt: TGTGCTAGCAGACAGGGACAGGCGAACACCGGGGAGCTGTTTTTT
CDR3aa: CASRQGQANTGELFF

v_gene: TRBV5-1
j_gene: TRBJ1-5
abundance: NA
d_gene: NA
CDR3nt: TGCGCCAGCAGCCCCGAGGGTGGGAATCAGCCCCAGCATTTT
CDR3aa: CASSPEGGNQPQHF

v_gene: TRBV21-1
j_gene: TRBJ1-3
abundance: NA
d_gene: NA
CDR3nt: TGTGCCAGCAGCAAAGTCAAGGGGGCCAGCTCTGGAAACACCATATATTTT
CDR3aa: CASSKVKGASSGNTIYF

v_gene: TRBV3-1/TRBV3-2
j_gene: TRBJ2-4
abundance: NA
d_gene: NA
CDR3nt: TGTGCCAGCAGCCATAGCAGGGTGGACAAAAACATTCAGTACTTC
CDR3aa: CASSHSRVDKNIQYF

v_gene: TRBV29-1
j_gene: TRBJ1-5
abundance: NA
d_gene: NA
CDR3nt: TGCAGCGGAGGCACGGGTTTCAATCAGCCCCAGCATTTT
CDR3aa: CSGGTGFNQPQHF

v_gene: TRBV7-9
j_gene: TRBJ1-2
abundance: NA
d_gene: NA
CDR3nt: TGTGCCAGCAGCGCCCGGGAACTGGAGAGAGACACCTTC
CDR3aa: CASSARELERDTF

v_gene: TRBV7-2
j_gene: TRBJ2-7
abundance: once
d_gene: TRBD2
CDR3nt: TGTGCCAGCAGCACCGGGACTAGCGGGAGAAGGGTCGGCTACGAGCAGTACTTC
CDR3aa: CASSTGTSGRRVGYEQYF

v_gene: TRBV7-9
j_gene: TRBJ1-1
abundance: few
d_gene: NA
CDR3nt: TGTGCCAGCAGCGGGCGGGATGTTGAAGCTTTCTTT
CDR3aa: CASSGRDVEAFF

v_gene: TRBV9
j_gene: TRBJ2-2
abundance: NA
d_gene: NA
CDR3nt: TGTGCCAGCAGCGTAGGTGGAGGGGCCTTCAACACCGGGGAGCTGTTTTTT
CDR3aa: CASSVGGGAFNTGELFF

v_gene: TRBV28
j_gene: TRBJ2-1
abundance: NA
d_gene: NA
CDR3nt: TGTGCCAGCAGTTTTAACTACAATGAGCAGTTCTTC
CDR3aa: CASSFNYNEQFF

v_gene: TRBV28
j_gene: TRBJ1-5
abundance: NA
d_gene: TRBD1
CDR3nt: TGTGCCAGCAGTTTGGCAAGGGGACAGGGTATATTTCAGCCCCAGCATTTT
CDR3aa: CASSLARGQGIFQPQHF

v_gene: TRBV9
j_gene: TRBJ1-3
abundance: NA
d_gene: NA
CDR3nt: TGTGCCAGTAGCCCTGGGGGGGGCGAAAACACCATATATTTT
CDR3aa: CASSPGGGENTIYF

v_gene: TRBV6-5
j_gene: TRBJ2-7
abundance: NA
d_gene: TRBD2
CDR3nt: TGTGCCAGCAGTCGTAAAGGAGCGGGGCCCTACGAGCAGTACTTC
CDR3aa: CASSRKGAGPYEQYF

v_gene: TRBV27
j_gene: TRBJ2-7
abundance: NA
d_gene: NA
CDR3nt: TGTGCCAGCAAGACCGGGATTCAATATCCCTACGAGCAGTACTTC
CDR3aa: CASKTGIQYPYEQYF